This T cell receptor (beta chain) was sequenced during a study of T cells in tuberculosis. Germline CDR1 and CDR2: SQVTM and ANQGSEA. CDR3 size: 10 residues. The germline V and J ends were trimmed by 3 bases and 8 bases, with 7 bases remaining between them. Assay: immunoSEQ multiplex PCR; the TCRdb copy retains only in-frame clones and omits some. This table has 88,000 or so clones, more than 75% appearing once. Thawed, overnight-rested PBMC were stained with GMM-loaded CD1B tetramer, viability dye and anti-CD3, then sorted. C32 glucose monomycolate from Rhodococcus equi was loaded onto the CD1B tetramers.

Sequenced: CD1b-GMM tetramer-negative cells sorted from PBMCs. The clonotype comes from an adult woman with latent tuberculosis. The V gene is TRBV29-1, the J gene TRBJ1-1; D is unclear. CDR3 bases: TGCAGCGTTGAGGTAGTAGAAGCTTTCTTT. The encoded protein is CSVEVVEAFF.